The clone carrying this TCR beta chain came up a few times. The data belong to a study of cytotoxic CD8 clonotypes in ibrutinib-treated CLL. The CDR3 contains 15 residues. With 2 bases removed from V and 2 bases from J, the gap between germline ends came to 12 bases. CDR1 MGHRA and CDR2 YSYEKL come from the germline V gene. Some clones are missing from TCRdb's copy, which holds only in-frame ones; the method was immunoSEQ multiplex PCR. The sample has 200,000 to 250,000 clones, 75% to 80% seen once. The source material was PBMCs, sampled after 12 months of ibrutinib treatment. The TCR originated in a human donor with chronic lymphocytic leukemia. The chain combines TRBV4-1 with TRBJ1-1; no clear D. In DNA form, the CDR3 reads TGCGCCAGCAGCCAAATTCATGGAGCTAACACTGAAGCTTTCTTT. It is translated as CASSQIHGANTEAFF.